This T cell receptor (beta chain) appears in the sequencing data of a study of cytomegalovirus exposure and HLA in healthy donors. Study-wide background: Earlier results showed 120 million or so unique TCR beta sequences derived from 150 million to 200 million T cells.

60 Vbeta and 13 Jbeta primers were used in PCR. Profiling relied on immunoSEQ multiplex PCR, and the TCRdb table lists in-frame clones only, not all of them. The sample shows 150,000 to 170,000 clones, approximately 81% of them seen only once. This clone was seen just once. Its antigen remains unknown. The germline V and J ends were trimmed by 0 bases and 4 bases, with 11 bases remaining between them. The CDR3 loop spans 14 amino acids. Germline CDR1 SGDLS, CDR2 YYNGEE. Study-level results: One variant, a missense change in DCLRE1C, was linked in a later analysis to TCR beta V- and J-gene trimming. Analysis was performed later, and it showed HLA-associated TCR beta chains to be more clonally expanded than equally common others.

The gene calls are TRBV9 and TRBJ2-7; tentatively, D is TRBD1 (6 bases). What was sequenced was PBMCs. The clonotype was recovered from a man aged 18 to 30 in good health and CMV-seronegative. CDR3 protein: CASSVGQGWYEQYF. The CDR3 coding sequence is TGTGCCAGCAGCGTAGGGCAGGGGTGGTACGAGCAGTACTTC.